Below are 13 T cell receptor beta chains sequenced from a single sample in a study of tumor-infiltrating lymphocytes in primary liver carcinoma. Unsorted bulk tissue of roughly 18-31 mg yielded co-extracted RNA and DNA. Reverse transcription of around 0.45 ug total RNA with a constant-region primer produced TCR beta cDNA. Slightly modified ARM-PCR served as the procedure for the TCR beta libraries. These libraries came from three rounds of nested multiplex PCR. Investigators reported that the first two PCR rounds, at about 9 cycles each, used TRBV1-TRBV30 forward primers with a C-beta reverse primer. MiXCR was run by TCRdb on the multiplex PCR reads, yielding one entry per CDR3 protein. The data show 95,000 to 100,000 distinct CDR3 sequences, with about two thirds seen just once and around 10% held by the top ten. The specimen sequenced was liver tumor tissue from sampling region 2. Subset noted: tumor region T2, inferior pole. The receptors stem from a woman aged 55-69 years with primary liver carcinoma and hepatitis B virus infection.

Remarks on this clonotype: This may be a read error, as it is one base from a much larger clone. CDR3 amino acids: CASSTGQGTDTQYF. CDR3 nucleotides: TGTGCCAGCAGCACGGGACAGGGCACAGATACGCAGTATTTT. The chain has TRBV13 and TRBJ2-3; the match to TRBD1 covers 8 bases. Germline CDR1 and CDR2: PRHDT and FYEKMQ (reference sequence). The V gene end was trimmed by 5 bases and the J gene end by 1 base; junction bases not matched to a gene: 2. This CDR3 is built from 14 residues.

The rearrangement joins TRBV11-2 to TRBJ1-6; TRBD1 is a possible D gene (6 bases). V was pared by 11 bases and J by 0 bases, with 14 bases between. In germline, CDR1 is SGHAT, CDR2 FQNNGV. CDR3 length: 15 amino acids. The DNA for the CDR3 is TGTGCCGGCAAACGACAGGTCTCCTATAATTCACCCCTCCACTTT. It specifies CAGKRQVSYNSPLHF.

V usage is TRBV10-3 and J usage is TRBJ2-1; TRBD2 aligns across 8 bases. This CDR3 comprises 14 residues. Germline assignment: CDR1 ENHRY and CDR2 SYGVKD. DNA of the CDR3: TGTCCCACGAGCGGGAGTGTCTCCTACAATGAGCAGTTCTTC. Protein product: CPTSGSVSYNEQFF.

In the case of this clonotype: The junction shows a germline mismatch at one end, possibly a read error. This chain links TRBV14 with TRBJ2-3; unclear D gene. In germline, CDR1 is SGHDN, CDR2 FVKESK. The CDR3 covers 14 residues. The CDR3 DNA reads TGTACCAGCAGCCCCGGCAGGTTCGGGTATACGCAGTATTTT. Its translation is CTSSPGRFGYTQYF.

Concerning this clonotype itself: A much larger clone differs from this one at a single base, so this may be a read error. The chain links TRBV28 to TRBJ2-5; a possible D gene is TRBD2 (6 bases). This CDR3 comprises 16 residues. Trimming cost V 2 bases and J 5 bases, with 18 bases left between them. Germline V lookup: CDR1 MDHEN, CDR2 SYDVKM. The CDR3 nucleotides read TGTGCCAGCAGTTTAACCGGGATTAGCGGAGGCGAGACCCAGTACTTC. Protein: CASSLTGISGGETQYF.

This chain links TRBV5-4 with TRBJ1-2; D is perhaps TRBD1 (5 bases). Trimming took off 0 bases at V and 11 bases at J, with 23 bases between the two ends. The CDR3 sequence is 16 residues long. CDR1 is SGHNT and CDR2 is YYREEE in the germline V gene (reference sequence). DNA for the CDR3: TGTGCCAGCAGCTTGGCTCCACGCGGGACTGGATATGATTACACCTTC. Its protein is CASSLAPRGTGYDYTF.

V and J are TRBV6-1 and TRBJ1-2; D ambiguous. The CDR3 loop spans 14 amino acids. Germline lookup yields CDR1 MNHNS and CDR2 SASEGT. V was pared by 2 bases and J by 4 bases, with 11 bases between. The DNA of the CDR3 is TGTGCCAGCAGTGAATTGGGGTCTGGCTATGGCTACACCTTC. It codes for CASSELGSGYGYTF.

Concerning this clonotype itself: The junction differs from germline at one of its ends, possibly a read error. The CDR3, as DNA: TGTGCCAGCAGCTTAAGGCAACTTGCGACAGAGTCTCACTTT. The encoded protein is CASSLRQLATESHF. The rearrangement uses TRBV11-1 and TRBJ2-3; D might be TRBD1 (5 bases). Germline V gene data show CDR1 as SGHAT and CDR2 as FQDESV (reference sequence). This CDR3 has 14 amino acids.

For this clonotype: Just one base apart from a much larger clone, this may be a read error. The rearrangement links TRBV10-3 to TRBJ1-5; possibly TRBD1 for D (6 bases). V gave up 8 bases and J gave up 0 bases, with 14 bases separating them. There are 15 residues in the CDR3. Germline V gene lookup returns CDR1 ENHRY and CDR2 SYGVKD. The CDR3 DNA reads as TGTGCCATCGCGGGGGCAGGGACTAGCAATCAGCCCCAGCATTTT. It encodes CAIAGAGTSNQPQHF.

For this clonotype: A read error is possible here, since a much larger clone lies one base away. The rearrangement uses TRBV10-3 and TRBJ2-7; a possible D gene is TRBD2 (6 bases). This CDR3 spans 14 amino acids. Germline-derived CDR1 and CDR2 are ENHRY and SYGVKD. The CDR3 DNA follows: TGTGCCATCAGTGAACGGGGGAGCTCCTACGGGCAGTACTTC. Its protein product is CAISERGSSYGQYF.

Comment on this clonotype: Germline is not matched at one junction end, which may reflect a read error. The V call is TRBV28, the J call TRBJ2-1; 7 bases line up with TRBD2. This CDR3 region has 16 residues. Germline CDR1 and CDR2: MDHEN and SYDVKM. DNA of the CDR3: TGTGCCAGCAGTTCCCCTGGCGGGAGCGCCTACAATGTGCAGTTCTTC. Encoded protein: CASSSPGGSAYNVQFF.

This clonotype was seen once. CDR3 amino acids: CVRSLGNSPLHF. For the CDR3, the DNA is TGCGTCCGCAGCTTGGGGAATTCACCCCTCCACTTT. The chain carries TRBV5-1 and TRBJ1-6; D remains unclear. The CDR3 has 12 amino acids. CDR1 is SGHRS, CDR2 YFSETQ, per germline.

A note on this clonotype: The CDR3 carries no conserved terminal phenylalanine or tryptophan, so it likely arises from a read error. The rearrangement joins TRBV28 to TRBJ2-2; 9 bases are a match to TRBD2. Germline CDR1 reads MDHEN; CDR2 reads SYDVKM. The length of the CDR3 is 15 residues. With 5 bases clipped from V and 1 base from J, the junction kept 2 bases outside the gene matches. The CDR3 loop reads CASSPTSGNTGELFI. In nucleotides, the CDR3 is TGTGCCAGCAGTCCGACTAGCGGGAACACCGGGGAGCTGTTTATT.